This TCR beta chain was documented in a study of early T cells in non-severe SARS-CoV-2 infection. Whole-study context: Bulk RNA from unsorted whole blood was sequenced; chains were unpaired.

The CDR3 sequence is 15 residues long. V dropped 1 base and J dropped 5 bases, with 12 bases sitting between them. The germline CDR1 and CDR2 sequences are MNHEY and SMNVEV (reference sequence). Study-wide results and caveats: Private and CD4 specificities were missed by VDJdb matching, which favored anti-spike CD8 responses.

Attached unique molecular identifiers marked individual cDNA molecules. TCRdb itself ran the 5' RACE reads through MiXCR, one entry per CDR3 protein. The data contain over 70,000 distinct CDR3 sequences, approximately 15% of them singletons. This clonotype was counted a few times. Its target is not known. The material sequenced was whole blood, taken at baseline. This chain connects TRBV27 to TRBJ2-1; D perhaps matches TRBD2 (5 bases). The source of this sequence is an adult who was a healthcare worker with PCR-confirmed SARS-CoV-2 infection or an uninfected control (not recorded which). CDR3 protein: CASSLWIGVDNEQFF. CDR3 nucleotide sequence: TGTGCCAGCAGTTTATGGATCGGGGTGGACAATGAGCAGTTCTTC.